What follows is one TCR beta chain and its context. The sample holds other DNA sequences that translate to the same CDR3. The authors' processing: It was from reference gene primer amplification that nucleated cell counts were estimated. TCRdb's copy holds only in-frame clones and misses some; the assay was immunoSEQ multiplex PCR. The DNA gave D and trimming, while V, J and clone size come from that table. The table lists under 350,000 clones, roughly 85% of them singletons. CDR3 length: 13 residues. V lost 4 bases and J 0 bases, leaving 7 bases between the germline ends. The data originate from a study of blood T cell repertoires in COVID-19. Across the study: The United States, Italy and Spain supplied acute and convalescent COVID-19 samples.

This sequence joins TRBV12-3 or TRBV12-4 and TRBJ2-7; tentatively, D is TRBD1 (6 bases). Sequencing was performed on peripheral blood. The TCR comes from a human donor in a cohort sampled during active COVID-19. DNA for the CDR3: TGTGCCAGCAGTTCGACAGGCTCCTACGAGCAGTACTTC. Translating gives CASSSTGSYEQYF.